The clone carrying this T cell receptor beta chain has only a few counts. This CDR3 contains 15 residues. With 6 bases clipped from V and 7 bases from J, the junction kept 7 bases outside the gene matches. This sample is part of a study of blood T cells in healthy people across ages. Study details: Template-switching capture recovered about one barcoded beta molecule per two T cells.

A second PCR, run for roughly 6 to 11 cycles, used a sample-barcoded 5' primer plus a J-beta primer mix. Each cDNA molecule received a tag from a template-switch adaptor that had 12 random nucleotides. Each single sample gave us at least 3 million CDR3-containing paired-end reads. TCRdb fed the 5' RACE reads into MiXCR, producing one record per CDR3 protein. The table includes about a million distinct CDR3 sequences, less than 45% detected once. This receptor was taken from a man aged 18 to 30 in good health. This chain joins TRBV12-3 or TRBV12-4 and TRBJ2-1, with 12 bases aligning to TRBD1. Sample: blood. CDR3 sequence reads: CASSSGQGALNEQFF. The DNA of the CDR3 is TGTGCCAGCAGCTCGGGACAGGGGGCCTTGAATGAGCAGTTCTTC.